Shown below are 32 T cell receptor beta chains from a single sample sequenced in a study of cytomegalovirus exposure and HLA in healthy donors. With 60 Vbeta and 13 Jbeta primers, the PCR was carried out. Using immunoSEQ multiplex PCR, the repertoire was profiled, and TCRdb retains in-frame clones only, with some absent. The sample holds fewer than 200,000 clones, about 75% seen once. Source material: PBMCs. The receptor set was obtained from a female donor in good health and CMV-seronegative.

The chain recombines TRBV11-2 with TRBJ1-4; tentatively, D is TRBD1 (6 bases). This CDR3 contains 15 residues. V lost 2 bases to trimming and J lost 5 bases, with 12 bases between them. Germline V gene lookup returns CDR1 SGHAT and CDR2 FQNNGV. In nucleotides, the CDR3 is TGTGCCAGCAGCTTACCGGGACAAATAAATGAAAAACTGTTTTTT. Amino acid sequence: CASSLPGQINEKLFF.

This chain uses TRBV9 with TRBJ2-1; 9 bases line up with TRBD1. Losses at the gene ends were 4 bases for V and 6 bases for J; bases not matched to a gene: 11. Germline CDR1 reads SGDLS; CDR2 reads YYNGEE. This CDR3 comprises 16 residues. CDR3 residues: CASSPTSGTGLNEQFF. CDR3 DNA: TGTGCCAGCAGCCCGACCTCCGGGACAGGGCTCAATGAGCAGTTCTTC.

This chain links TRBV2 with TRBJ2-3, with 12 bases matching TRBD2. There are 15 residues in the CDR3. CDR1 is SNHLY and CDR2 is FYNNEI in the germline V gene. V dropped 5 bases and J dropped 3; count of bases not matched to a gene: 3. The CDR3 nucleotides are TGTGCCAGCAGTCCGACTAGCGGGAGAACAGATACGCAGTATTTT. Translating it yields CASSPTSGRTDTQYF.

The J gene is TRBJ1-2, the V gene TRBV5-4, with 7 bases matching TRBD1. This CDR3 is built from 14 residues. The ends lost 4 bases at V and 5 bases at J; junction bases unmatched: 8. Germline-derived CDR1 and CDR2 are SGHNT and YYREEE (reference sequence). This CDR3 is CASSRNRGSYGYTF. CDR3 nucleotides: TGTGCCAGCAGCCGGAACAGGGGTTCATATGGCTACACCTTC.

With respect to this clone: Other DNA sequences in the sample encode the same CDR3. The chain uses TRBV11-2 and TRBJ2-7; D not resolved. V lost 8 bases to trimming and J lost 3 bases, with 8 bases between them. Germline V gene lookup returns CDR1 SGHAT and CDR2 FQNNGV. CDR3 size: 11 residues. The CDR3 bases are TGTGCCAGCTCTTCCTACTACGAGCAGTACTTC. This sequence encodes CASSSYYEQYF.

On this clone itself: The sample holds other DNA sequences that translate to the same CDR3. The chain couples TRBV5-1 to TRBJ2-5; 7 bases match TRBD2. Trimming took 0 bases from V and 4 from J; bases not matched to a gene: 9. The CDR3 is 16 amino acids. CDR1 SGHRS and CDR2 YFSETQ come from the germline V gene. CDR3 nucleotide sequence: TGCGCCAGCAGCTTGGGGGGAGCGGGAACCGGAGAGACCCAGTACTTC. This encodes CASSLGGAGTGETQYF.

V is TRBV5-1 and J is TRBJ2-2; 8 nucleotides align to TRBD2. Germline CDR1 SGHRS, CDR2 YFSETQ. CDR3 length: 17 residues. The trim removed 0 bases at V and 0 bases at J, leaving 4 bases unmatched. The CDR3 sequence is CASSLAAAGANTGELFF. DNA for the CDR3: TGCGCCAGCAGCTTGGCCGCAGCGGGGGCGAACACCGGGGAGCTGTTTTTT.

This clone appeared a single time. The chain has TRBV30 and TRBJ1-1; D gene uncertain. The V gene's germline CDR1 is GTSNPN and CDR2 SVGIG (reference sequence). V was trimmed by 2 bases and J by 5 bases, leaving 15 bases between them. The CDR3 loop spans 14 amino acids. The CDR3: CAWSTWAIGTEAFF. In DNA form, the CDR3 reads TGTGCCTGGAGTACGTGGGCAATTGGGACTGAAGCTTTCTTT.

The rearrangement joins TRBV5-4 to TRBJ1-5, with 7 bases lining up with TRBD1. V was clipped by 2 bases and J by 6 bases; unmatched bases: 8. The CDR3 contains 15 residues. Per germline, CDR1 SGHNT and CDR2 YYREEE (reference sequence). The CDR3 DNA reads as TGTGCCAGCAGCTTTTCGAGAACAGGGGTTCAGCCCCAGCATTTT. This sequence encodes CASSFSRTGVQPQHF.

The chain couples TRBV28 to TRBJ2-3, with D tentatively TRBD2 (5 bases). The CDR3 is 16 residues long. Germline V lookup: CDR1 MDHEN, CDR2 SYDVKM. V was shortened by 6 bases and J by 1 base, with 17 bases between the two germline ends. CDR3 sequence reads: CASRLGLAGGTDTQYF. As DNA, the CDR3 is TGTGCCAGCAGACTAGGGCTGGCCGGGGGCACAGATACGCAGTATTTT.

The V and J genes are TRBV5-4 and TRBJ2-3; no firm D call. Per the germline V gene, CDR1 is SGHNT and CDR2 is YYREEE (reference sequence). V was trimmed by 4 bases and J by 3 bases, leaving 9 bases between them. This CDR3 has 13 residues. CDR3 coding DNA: TGTGCCAGCAGCATTGACTGGACAGATACGCAGTATTTT. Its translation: CASSIDWTDTQYF. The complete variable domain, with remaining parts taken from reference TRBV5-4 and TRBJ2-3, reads ETGVTQSPTHLIKTRGQQVTLRCSSQSGHNTVSWYQQALGQGPQFIFQYYREEENGRGNFPPRFSGLQFPNYSSELNVNALELDDSALYLCASSIDWTDTQYFGPGTRLTVL.

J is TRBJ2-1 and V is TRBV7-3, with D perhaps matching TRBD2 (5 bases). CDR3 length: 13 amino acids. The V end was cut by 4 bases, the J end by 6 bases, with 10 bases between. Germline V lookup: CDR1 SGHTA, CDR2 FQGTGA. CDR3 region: CASSSGSGNEQFF. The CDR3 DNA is TGTGCCAGCAGCTCGGGGTCGGGCAATGAGCAGTTCTTC.

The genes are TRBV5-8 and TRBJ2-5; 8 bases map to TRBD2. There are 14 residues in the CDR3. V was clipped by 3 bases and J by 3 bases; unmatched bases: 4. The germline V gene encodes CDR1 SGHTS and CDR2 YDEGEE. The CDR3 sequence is CASSYQAGEETQYF. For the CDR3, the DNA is TGTGCCAGCAGCTATCAAGCGGGGGAAGAGACCCAGTACTTC. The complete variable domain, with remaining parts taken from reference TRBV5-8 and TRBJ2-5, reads EAGVTQSPTHLIKTRGQQATLRCSPISGHTSVYWYQQALGLGLQFLLWYDEGEERNRGNFPPRFSGRQFPNYSSELNVNALELEDSALYLCASSYQAGEETQYFGPGTRLLVL.

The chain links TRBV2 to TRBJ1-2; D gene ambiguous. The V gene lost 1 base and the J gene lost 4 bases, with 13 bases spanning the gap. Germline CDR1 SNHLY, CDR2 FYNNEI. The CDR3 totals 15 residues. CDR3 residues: CASSEGPGFAYGYTF. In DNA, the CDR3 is TGTGCCAGCAGTGAAGGGCCAGGATTTGCCTATGGCTACACCTTC.

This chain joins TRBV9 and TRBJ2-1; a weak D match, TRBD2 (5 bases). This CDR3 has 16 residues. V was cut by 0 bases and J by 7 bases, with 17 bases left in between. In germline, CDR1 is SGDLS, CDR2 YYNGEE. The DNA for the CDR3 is TGTGCCAGCAGCGTAGTGCCGCGCCTCGGGGATAATGAGCAGTTCTTC. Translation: CASSVVPRLGDNEQFF.

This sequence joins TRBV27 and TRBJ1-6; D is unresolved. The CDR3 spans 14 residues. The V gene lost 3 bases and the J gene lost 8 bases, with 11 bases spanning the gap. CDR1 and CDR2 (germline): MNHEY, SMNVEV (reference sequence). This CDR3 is CASSFRGEDSPLHF. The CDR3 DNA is TGTGCCAGCAGTTTCCGGGGTGAGGATTCACCCCTCCACTTT.

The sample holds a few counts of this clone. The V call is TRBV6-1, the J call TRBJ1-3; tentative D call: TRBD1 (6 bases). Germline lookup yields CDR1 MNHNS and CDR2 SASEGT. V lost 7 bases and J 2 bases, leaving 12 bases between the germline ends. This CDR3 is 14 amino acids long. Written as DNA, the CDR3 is TGTGCCAGCACCGCCGGGACAACTGGAAACACCATATATTTT. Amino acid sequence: CASTAGTTGNTIYF.

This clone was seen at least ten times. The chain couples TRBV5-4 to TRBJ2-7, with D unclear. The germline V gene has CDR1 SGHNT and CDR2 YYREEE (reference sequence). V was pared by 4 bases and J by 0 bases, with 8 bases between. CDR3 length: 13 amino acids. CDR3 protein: CASSPENSYEQYF. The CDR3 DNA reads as TGTGCCAGCAGCCCCGAGAACTCCTACGAGCAGTACTTC.

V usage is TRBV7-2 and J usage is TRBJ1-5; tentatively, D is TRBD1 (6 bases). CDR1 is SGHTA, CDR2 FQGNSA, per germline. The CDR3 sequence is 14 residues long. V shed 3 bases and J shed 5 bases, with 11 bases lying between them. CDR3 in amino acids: CASSFARGDQPQHF. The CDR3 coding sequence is TGTGCCAGCAGCTTCGCCAGGGGCGATCAGCCCCAGCATTTT.

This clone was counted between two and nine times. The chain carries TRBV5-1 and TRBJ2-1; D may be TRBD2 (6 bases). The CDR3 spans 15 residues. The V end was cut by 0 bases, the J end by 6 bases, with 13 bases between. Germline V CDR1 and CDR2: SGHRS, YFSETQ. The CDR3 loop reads CASSLVGAEGNEQFF. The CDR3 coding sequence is TGCGCCAGCAGCTTGGTTGGGGCGGAGGGCAATGAGCAGTTCTTC. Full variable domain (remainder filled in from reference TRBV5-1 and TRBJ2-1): KAGVTQTPRYLIKTRGQQVTLSCSPISGHRSVSWYQQTPGQGLQFLFEYFSETQRNKGNFPGRFSGRQFSNSRSEMNVSTLELGDSALYLCASSLVGAEGNEQFFGPGTRLTVL.

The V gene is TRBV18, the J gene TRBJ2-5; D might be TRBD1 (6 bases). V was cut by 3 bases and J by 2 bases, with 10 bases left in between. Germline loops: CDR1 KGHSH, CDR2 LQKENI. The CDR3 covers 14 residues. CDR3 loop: CASSPAQGQETQYF. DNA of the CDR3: TGTGCCAGCTCACCGGCACAGGGACAAGAGACCCAGTACTTC.

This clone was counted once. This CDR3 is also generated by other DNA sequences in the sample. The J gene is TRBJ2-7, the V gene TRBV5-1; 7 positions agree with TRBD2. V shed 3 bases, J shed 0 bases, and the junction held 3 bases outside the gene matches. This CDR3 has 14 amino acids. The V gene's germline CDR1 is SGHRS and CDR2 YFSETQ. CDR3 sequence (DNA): TGCGCCAGCAGCTCTAGCGGCGCCTCCTACGAGCAGTACTTC. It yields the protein CASSSSGASYEQYF.

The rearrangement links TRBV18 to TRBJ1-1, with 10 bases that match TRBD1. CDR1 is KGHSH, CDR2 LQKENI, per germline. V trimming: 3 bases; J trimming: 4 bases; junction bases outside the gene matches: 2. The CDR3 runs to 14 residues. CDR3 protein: CASSPWTGGTEAFF. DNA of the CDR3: TGTGCCAGCTCACCGTGGACAGGGGGCACTGAAGCTTTCTTT.

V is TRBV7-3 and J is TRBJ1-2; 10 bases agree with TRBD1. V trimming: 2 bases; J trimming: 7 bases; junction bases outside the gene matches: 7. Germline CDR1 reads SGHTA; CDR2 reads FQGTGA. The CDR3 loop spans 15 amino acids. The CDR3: CASSLRDRGRGGYTF. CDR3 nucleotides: TGTGCCAGCAGCTTACGGGACAGGGGCAGGGGTGGCTACACCTTC.

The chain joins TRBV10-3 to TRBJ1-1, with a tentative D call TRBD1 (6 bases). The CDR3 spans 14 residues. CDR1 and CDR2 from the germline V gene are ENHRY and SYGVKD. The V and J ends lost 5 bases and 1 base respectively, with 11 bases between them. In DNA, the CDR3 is TGTGCCATCAGTATGGGACACAGGAACACTGAAGCTTTCTTT. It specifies CAISMGHRNTEAFF.

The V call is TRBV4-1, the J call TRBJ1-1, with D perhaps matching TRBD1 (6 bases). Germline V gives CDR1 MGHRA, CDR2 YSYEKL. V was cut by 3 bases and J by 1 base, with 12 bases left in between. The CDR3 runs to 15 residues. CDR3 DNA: TGCGCCAGCAGCCACCCGGGACATTCGAACACTGAAGCTTTCTTT. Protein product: CASSHPGHSNTEAFF.

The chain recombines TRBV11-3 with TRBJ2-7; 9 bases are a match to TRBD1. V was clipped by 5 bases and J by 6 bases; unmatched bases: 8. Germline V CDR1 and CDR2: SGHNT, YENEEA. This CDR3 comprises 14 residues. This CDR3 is CASSPTTTGGEQYF. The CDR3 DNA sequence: TGTGCCAGCAGCCCTACTACGACAGGGGGCGAGCAGTACTTC.

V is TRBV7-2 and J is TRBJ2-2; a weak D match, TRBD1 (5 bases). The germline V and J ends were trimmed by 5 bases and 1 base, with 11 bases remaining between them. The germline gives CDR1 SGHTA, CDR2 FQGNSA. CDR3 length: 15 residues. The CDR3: CASSKATENTGELFF. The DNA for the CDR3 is TGTGCCAGCAGCAAAGCGACAGAGAACACCGGGGAGCTGTTTTTT.

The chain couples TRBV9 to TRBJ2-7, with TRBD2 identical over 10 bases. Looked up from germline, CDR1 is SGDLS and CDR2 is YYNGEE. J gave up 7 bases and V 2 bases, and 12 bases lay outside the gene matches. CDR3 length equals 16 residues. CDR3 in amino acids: CASSVNPGLAPNEQYF. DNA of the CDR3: TGTGCCAGCAGCGTCAACCCGGGACTAGCGCCCAATGAGCAGTACTTC.

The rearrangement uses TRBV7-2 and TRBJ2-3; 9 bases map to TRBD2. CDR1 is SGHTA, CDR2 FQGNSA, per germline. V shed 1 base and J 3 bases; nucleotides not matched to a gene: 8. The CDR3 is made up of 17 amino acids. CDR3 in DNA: TGTGCCAGCAGCTTAGTGGGCCTAGCGGGACGTACAGATACGCAGTATTTT. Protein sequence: CASSLVGLAGRTDTQYF.

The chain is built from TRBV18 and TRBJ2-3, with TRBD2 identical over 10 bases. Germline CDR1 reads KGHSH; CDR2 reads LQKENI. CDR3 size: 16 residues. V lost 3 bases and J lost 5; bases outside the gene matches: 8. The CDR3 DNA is TGTGCCAGCTCACCCCTAGCGGGAGTTGGAAAAGATACGCAGTATTTT. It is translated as CASSPLAGVGKDTQYF.

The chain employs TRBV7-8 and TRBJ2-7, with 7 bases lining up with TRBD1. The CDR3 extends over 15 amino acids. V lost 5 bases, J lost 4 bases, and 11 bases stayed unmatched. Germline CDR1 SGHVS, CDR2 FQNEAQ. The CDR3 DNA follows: TGTGCCAGCAGCCCTAACAGGGGAAACCTTTACGAGCAGTACTTC. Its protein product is CASSPNRGNLYEQYF.